One and the same sample provided the 7 T cell receptor beta chains below, sequenced in a study of blood T cell repertoires in COVID-19. Assay: immunoSEQ multiplex PCR; the TCRdb copy retains only in-frame clones and omits some. Counted here are nearly 350,000 clones, 87% occurring once; the ten biggest clones make up under 1.3%. The sequenced sample was PBMCs or T cells enriched from blood (not recorded which). The origin of the receptors is a woman aged 25-40 years who had recovered from COVID-19.

The table lists this clone with a few counts. The chain has TRBV10-1 and TRBJ2-2; 8 positions match TRBD1. Germline trimming cut 7 bases from V and 4 bases from J; bases unmatched to any gene: 5. The CDR3 covers 14 residues. The germline CDR1 and CDR2 sequences are WNHNN and SYGVQD (reference sequence). CDR3 region: CASTGQGATGELFF. CDR3 coding DNA: TGCGCCAGCACCGGCCAGGGGGCCACCGGGGAGCTGTTTTTT.

The genes are TRBV5-1 and TRBJ2-7, with no clear D. This CDR3 comprises 16 residues. Germline V CDR1 and CDR2: SGHRS, YFSETQ. Trimming took off 4 bases at V and 5 bases at J, with 22 bases between the two ends. The CDR3 loop is CASSQQRSTQAHEQYF. The CDR3 nucleotides are TGCGCCAGCAGCCAACAACGTTCCACCCAGGCACACGAGCAGTACTTC.

This chain connects TRBV6-2 or TRBV6-3 to TRBJ1-5, with 12 bases that match TRBD1. This CDR3 has 16 amino acids. Germline CDR1 is MNHEY and CDR2 is SVGEGT. Unmatched junction bases numbered 4, after V lost 0 bases and J lost 7 bases. This CDR3 is CASSYSGTGGWQPQHF. In DNA, the CDR3 is TGTGCCAGCAGTTACTCAGGGACAGGGGGCTGGCAGCCCCAGCATTTT.

The chain combines TRBV28 with TRBJ2-2, with D possibly being TRBD2 (6 bases). There are 16 residues in the CDR3. V shed 5 bases and J shed 1 base, with 14 bases lying between them. Per the germline V gene, CDR1 is MDHEN and CDR2 is SYDVKM. The CDR3 DNA sequence: TGTGCCAGCAGTACACGGTTTAGCGGGAACACCGGGGAGCTGTTTTTT. It specifies CASSTRFSGNTGELFF.

The genes are TRBV3-1 (or the pseudogene TRBV3-2) and TRBJ2-2; TRBD2 matches 8 bases. V was pared by 4 bases and J by 7 bases, with 5 bases of the junction left unmatched. The CDR3 has 14 residues. The germline CDR1 and CDR2 sequences are LGHDT and YNNKEL (reference sequence). The chain's CDR3 is CASSPLLAGGELFF. The CDR3 DNA reads TGTGCCAGCAGCCCCCTCCTAGCGGGCGGGGAGCTGTTTTTT.

This clone was detected many times. The rearrangement joins TRBV4-1 to TRBJ1-5; D remains ambiguous. The CDR3 is 13 amino acids. Germline V gene data show CDR1 as MGHRA and CDR2 as YSYEKL. Deletions cut 0 bases from V and 7 bases from J, with 7 bases between. CDR3 DNA sequence: TGCGCCAGCAGCCAAGAACAAGAACAGCCCCAGCATTTT. As protein: CASSQEQEQPQHF.

V usage is TRBV1 and J usage is TRBJ1-1; the D segment call TRBD1 is taken from the table without a DNA check. TRBV1 is described as a pseudogene. This CDR3 comprises 16 residues. The CDR3: CTSSFRTGAQGTEAFF. For the CDR3, the DNA is TGCACCAGCAGCTTCCGGACAGGGGCGCAGGGCACTGAAGCTTTCTTT.